These 2 T cell receptor beta chains share one sample of origin, sequenced in a study of blood T cell repertoires in COVID-19. Clones were sequenced by immunoSEQ multiplex PCR, and TCRdb holds only the in-frame ones, with some missing. Among about 60,000 clones listed, approximately 84% were seen once. Sequenced sample: peripheral blood. These receptors all come from a man aged 55 to 70 with acute or convalescent COVID-19.

The chain carries TRBV11-2 and TRBJ2-1; tentatively, D is TRBD2 (5 bases). V lost 2 bases, J lost 10 bases, and 12 bases lay in between. Germline V lookup: CDR1 SGHAT, CDR2 FQNNGV. This CDR3 region has 13 residues. The CDR3 DNA is TGTGCCAGCAGCTTAATCCGTGGCGGGGAGCAGTTCTTC. This sequence encodes CASSLIRGGEQFF.

This chain connects TRBV6-6 to TRBJ2-7; D possibly corresponds to TRBD1 (6 bases). The CDR3 is 16 residues long. The ends were cut back, 6 bases at V and 3 bases at J, with 21 bases in the middle. Germline CDR1 is MNHNY and CDR2 is SVGAGI (reference sequence). The CDR3 region has the DNA TGTGCCAGCAGCGAGGGACACCCTCAAACCTTCTACGAGCAGTACTTC. Translated, it gives CASSEGHPQTFYEQYF.